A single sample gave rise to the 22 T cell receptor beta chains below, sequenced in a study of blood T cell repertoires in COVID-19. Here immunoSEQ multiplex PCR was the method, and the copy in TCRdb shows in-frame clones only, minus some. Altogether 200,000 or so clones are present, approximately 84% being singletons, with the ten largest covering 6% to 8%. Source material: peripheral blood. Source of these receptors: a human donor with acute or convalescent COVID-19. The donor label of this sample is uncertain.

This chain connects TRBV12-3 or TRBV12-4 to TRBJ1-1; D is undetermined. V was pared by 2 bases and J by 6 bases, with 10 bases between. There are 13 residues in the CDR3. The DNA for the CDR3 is TGTGCCAGCAGTTTATTGTCGAGCCCTGAAGCTTTCTTT. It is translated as CASSLLSSPEAFF.

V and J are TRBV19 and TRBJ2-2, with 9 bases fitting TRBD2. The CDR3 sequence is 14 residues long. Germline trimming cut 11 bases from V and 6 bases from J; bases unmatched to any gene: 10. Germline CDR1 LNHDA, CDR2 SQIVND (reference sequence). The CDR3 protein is CASRGGSASGELFF. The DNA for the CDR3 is TGTGCCTCGCGGGGGGGGAGCGCCTCCGGGGAGCTGTTTTTT.

CDR3 amino acids: CASSSGLAGGSTDTQYF. For the CDR3, the DNA is TGCGCCAGCAGCTCTGGACTAGCGGGAGGGAGCACAGATACGCAGTATTTT. V and J are TRBV5-1 and TRBJ2-3, with TRBD2 matching 15 bases. The CDR3 contains 17 residues. Germline V gene sequence: CDR1 SGHRS, CDR2 YFSETQ. The V and J ends lost 3 bases and 0 bases, in that order; junction bases with no gene match: 2.

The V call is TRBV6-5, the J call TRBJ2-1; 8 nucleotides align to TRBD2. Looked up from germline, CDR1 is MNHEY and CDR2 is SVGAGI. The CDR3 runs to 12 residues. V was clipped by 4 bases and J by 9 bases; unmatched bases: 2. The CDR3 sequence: CASSSTSGEQFF. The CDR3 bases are TGTGCCAGCAGTTCAACTAGCGGTGAGCAGTTCTTC.

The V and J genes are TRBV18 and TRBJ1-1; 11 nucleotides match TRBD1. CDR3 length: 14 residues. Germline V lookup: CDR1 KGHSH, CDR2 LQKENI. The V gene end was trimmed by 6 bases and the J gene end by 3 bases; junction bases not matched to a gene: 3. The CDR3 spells CASSRGQGDTEAFF. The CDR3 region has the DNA TGTGCCAGCTCTCGGGGACAGGGGGACACTGAAGCTTTCTTT.

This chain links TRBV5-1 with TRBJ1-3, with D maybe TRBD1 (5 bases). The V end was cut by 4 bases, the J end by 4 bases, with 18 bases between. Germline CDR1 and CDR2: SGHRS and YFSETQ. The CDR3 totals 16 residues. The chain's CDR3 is CASSLLNQGSGNTIYF. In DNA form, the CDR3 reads TGCGCCAGCAGCCTGTTAAACCAGGGTTCGGGAAACACCATATATTTT.

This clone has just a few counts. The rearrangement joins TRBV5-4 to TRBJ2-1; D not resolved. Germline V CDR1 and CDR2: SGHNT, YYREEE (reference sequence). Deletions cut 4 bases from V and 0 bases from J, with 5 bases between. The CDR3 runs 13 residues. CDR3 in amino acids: CASSPGSYNEQFF. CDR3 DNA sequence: TGTGCCAGCAGCCCCGGCTCCTACAATGAGCAGTTCTTC.

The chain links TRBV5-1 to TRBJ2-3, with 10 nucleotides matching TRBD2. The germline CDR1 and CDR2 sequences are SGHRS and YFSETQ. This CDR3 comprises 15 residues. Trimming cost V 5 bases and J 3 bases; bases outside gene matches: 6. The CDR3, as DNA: TGCGCCAGCAGGCCCGGGACTAGCGAGACAGATACGCAGTATTTT. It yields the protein CASRPGTSETDTQYF.

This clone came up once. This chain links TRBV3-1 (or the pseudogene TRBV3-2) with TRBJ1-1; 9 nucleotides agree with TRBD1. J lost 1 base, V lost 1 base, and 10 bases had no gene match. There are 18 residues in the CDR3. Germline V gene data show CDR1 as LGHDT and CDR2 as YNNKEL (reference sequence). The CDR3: CASSQGAGTGSTNTEAFF. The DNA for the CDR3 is TGTGCCAGCAGCCAAGGTGCTGGGACAGGGAGTACGAACACTGAAGCTTTCTTT.

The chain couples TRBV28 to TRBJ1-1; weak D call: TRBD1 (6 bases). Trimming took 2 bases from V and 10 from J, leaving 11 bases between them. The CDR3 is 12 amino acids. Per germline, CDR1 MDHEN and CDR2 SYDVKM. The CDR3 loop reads CASSLRARGAFF. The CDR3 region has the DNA TGTGCCAGCAGTTTAAGGGCCAGGGGAGCTTTCTTT.

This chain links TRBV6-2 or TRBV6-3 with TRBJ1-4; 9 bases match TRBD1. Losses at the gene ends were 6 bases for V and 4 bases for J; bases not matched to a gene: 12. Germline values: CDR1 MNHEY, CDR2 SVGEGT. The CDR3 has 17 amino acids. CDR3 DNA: TGTGCCAGCAGCTCTGGAAGACAGGGGGAGAGTAATGAAAAACTGTTTTTT. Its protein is CASSSGRQGESNEKLFF.

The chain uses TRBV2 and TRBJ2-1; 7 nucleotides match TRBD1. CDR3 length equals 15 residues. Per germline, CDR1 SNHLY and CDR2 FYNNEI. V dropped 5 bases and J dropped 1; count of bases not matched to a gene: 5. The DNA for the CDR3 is TGTGCCAGCAGTCTCAGACAGGGTTCCTACAATGAGCAGTTCTTC. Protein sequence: CASSLRQGSYNEQFF.

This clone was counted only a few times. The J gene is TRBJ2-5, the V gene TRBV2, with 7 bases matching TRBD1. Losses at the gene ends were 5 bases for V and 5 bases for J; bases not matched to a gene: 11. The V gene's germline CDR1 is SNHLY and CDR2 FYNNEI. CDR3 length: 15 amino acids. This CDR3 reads CASSYRGSGSETQYF. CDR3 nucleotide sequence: TGTGCCAGCAGTTACAGGGGAAGTGGTTCGGAGACCCAGTACTTC. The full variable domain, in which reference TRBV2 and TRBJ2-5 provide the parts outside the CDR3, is EPEVTQTPSHQVTQMGQEVILRCVPISNHLYFYWYRQILGQKVEFLVSFYNNEISEKSEIFDDQFSVERPDGSNFTLKIRSTKLEDSAMYFCASSYRGSGSETQYFGPGTRLLVL.

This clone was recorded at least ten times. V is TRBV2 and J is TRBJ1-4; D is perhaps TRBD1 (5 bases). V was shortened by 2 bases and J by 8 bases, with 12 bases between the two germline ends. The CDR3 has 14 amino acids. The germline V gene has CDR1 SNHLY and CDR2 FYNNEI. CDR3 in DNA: TGTGCCAGCAGTGAACAGGGTTTAGGGGAAAAACTGTTTTTT. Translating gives CASSEQGLGEKLFF.

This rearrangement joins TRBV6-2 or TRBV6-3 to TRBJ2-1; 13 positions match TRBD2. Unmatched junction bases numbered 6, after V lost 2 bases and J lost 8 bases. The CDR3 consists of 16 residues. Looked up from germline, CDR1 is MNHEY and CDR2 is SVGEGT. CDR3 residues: CASSYVGTSGTYEQFF. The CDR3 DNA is TGTGCCAGCAGTTACGTAGGGACTAGCGGGACTTATGAGCAGTTCTTC.

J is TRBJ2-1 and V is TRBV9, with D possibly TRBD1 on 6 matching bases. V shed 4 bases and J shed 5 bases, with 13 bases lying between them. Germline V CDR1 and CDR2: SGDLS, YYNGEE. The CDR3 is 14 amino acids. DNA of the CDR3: TGTGCCAGCAGCCCGCGGACAGTAAACAATGAGCAGTTCTTC. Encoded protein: CASSPRTVNNEQFF.

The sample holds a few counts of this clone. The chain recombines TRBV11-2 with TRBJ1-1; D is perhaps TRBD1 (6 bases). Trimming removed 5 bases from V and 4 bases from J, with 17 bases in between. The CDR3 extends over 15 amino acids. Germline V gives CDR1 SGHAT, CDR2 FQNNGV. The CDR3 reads CASSHRGGASTEAFF. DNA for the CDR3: TGTGCCAGCAGCCACCGGGGGGGCGCGAGCACTGAAGCTTTCTTT.

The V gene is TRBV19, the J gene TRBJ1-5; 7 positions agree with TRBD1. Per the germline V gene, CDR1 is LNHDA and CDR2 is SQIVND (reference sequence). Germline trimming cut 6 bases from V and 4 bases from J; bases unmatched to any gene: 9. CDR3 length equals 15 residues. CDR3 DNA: TGTGCCAGTAGCAGGAGACAGGGTGTGAATCAGCCCCAGCATTTT. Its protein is CASSRRQGVNQPQHF.

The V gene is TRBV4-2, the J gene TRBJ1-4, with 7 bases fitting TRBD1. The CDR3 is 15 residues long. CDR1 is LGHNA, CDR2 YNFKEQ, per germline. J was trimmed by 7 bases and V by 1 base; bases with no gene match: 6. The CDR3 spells CASSQGTGAGEKLFF. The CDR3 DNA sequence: TGTGCCAGCAGCCAAGGAACAGGGGCGGGTGAAAAACTGTTTTTT.

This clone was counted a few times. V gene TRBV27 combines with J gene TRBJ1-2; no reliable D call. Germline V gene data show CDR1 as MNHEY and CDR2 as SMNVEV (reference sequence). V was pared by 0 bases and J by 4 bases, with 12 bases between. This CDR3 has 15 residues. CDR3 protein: CASSLSRLNGYGYTF. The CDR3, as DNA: TGTGCCAGCAGTTTATCCCGGTTGAATGGCTATGGCTACACCTTC.

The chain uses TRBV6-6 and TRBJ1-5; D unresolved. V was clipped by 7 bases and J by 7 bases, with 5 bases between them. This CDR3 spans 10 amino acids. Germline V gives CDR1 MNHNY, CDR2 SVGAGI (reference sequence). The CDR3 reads CASNLQPQHF. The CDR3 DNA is TGTGCCAGCAATCTGCAGCCCCAGCATTTT.

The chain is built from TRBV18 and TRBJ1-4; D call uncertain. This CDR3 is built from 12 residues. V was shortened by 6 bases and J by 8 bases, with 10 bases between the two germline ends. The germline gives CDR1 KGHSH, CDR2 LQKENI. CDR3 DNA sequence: TGTGCCAGCTCGGCGGGAGAAGAAAAACTGTTTTTT. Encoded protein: CASSAGEEKLFF. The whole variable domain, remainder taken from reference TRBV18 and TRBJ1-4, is NAGVMQNPRHLVRRRGQEARLRCSPMKGHSHVYWYRQLPEEGLKFMVYLQKENIIDESGMPKERFSAEFPKEGPSILRIQQVVRGDSAAYFCASSAGEEKLFFGSGTQLSVL.